One T cell receptor (beta chain) is described in this entry. The data stem from a study of blood T cell repertoires in COVID-19. Study information: Acute and convalescent COVID-19 samples came from the United States, Italy and Spain. From T cells, B-cell-depleted T cells, or PBMCs came the material, which was cDNA or gDNA.

The germline gives CDR1 ENHRY, CDR2 SYGVKD. The CDR3 covers 16 residues. V lost 3 bases to trimming and J lost 9 bases; unmatched junction nucleotides: 12. Study processing details: How many nucleated cells were present was estimated from reference gene primer amplification. Sequencing used immunoSEQ multiplex PCR; TCRdb keeps in-frame clones, though not all of them. The V and J calls and clone size come from that table; D and trimming were worked out from the DNA. This table holds about 59,000 clones, around 70% found once. Sequenced material: peripheral blood. The clonotype comes from a woman between 45 and 60 years old with active or convalescent COVID-19. V is TRBV10-3 and J is TRBJ2-1; 9 nucleotides align to TRBD1. For the CDR3, the DNA is TGTGCCATCAGTGACAAGGCCGGGACAGGGAGGGGTGAGCAGTTCTTC. This codes for CAISDKAGTGRGEQFF.